This T cell receptor beta chain comes out of a study of low-dose radiotherapy and immunotherapy resistance in tumors. The treatment that donors received included nivolumab, ipilimumab, aspirin, low-dose cyclophosphamide and low-dose radiotherapy. Patients deemed eligible presented with advanced solid tumors lacking tumor-infiltrating lymphocytes. With V trimmed by 4 bases and J by 4 bases, 6 bases remained unmatched. Germline loops: CDR1 SGHTA, CDR2 FQGNSA. This CDR3 is built from 14 residues. TRAV- and TRBV-specific primers were used for first-strand cDNA, which covered alpha and beta chains. TCRs were amplified for roughly 20 PCR cycles with a constant-region primer and V-primer adapter. TCRdb processed the reads anew with MiXCR; each CDR3 protein has one entry. The sample yields 15,000 to 20,000 distinct CDR3 sequences, roughly 70% seen once.

This TCR derives from a human donor with advanced metastatic prostate, ovarian, gallbladder or colorectal cancer (not recorded which). This table probably holds off-target reads from a library built for another chain. The V call is TRBV7-2, the J call TRBJ2-7; the match to TRBD2 covers 8 bases. CDR3 in amino acids: CTSSSVAGIYEQYF. The DNA of the CDR3 is TGTACCAGCAGCTCTGTAGCGGGGATATACGAGCAGTACTTC.